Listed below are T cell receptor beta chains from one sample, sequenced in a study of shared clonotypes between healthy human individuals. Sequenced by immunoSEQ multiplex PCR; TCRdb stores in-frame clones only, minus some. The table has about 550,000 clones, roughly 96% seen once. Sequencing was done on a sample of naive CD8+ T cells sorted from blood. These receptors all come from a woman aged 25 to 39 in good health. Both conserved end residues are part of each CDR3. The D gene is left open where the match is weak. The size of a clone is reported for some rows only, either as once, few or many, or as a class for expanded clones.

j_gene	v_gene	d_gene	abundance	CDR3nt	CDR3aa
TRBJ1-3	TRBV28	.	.	TGTGCCAGCAGTCGACAGATTCTACTCTCTGGAAACACCATATATTTT	CASSRQILLSGNTIYF
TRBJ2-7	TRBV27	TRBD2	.	TGTGCCAGCAGTCCTTTTAGCGGGAGCTACGAGCAGTACTTC	CASSPFSGSYEQYF
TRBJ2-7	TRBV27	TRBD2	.	TGTGCCAGCAGTTTATACCGGGAGGGAGGCTACGAGCAGTACTTC	CASSLYREGGYEQYF
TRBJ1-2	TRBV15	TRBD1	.	TGTGCCACCAGCCTCCGACAGGGCCTCAGCTACACCTTC	CATSLRQGLSYTF
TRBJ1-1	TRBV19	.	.	TGTGCCAGTAGTATGGTACCCGGGCCTGAAGCTTTCTTT	CASSMVPGPEAFF
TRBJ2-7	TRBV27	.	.	TGTGCCGCTCGGGGGACATCCTACGAGCAGTACTTC	CAARGTSYEQYF
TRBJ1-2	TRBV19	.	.	TGTGCCAGTAGTATATGGCAGGGTGATCCTGCCTACACCTTC	CASSIWQGDPAYTF
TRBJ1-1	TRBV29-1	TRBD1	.	TGCAGCGTTGAAAGTGGGACAGGGGGCTTCACTGAAGCTTTCTTT	CSVESGTGGFTEAFF
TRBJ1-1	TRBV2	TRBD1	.	TGTGCCACCACAGTGGCTACAGGGGGTACTGAAGCTTTCTTT	CATTVATGGTEAFF
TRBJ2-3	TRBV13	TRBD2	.	TGTGCCAGCAGCTTAAAATCGACTAGCGGGATCACAGATACGCAGTATTTT	CASSLKSTSGITDTQYF
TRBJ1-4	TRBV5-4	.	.	TGTGCCAGCAGCTCAAGGGAGGGTGAAAAACTGTTTTTT	CASSSREGEKLFF
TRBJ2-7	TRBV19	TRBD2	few	TGTGCCAGTAGTTCTAGCGGGTACACCTACGAGCAGTACTTC	CASSSSGYTYEQYF
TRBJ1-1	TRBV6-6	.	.	TGTGCCAGCAGTTCATTACGAAACACTGAAGCTTTCTTT	CASSSLRNTEAFF
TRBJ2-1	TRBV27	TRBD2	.	TGTGCCAGCAGCCCCTTAGCGGGCCTCAATGAGCAGTTCTTC	CASSPLAGLNEQFF
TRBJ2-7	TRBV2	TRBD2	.	TGTGCCAGCAGGCTGGGACTAGCGCTAAACTACGAGCAGTACTTC	CASRLGLALNYEQYF
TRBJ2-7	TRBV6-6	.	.	TGTGCCAGCACCCACGAGGGGTACTCCTACGAGCAGTACTTC	CASTHEGYSYEQYF
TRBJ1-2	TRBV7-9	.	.	TGTGCCAGCAGCCCCGCCGTGAGGGACTATGGCTACACCTTC	CASSPAVRDYGYTF
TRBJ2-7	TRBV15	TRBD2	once	TGTGCCACCAGCAGAGATCAATTGCTAGCGGACCCCTACGAGCAGTACTTC	CATSRDQLLADPYEQYF
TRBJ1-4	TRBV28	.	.	TGTGCCAGCAGTTTATTGGGGGGAAGGGGTGAAAAACTGTTTTTT	CASSLLGGRGEKLFF
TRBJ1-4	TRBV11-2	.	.	TGTGCCAGCAGCTCGCAGGCGGGGGTTACTAATGAAAAACTGTTTTTT	CASSSQAGVTNEKLFF
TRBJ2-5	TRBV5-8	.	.	TGTGCCAGCAGCTTGGTGTTTTCAGAGACCCAGTACTTC	CASSLVFSETQYF
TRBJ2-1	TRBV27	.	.	TGTGCCAGCAGACTGGCTCCCGGCGGACGCGCCAATGAGCAGTTCTTC	CASRLAPGGRANEQFF
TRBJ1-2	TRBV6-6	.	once	TGTGCCAGCAGTTACGGGGGAGGTTTTAACTATGGCTACACCTTC	CASSYGGGFNYGYTF
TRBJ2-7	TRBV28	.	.	TGTGCCAGCAGTTTAGCGGACGGATTCTACGAGCAGTACTTC	CASSLADGFYEQYF
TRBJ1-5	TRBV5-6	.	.	TGTGCCAACCTAGACTTGGGCAATCAGCCCCAGCATTTT	CANLDLGNQPQHF
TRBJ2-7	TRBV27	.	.	TGTGCCAGCAGTGACAGACGAAGCGAAATCTACGAGCAGTACTTC	CASSDRRSEIYEQYF
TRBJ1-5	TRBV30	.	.	TGTGCCTGGAGTGTATCAACGTACAATCAGCCCCAGCATTTT	CAWSVSTYNQPQHF
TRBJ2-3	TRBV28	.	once	TGTGCCAGCAGTTTACTGGGCCCGTGGGGCACAGATACGCAGTATTTT	CASSLLGPWGTDTQYF
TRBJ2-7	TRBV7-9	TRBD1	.	TGTGCCAGCAGCTTCGACGGACAGGTCTACGAGCAGTACTTC	CASSFDGQVYEQYF
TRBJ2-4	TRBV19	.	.	TGTGCCAGTAGTTCTCTATCAGGGTACGCCAAAAACATTCAGTACTTC	CASSSLSGYAKNIQYF
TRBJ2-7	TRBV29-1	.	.	TGCAGCGTTGTCGAGGGTGTCCACGAGCAGTACTTC	CSVVEGVHEQYF
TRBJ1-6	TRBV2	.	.	TGTGCCAGCAGTGTGGGGACCGCGCCGGGGAATTCACCCCTCCACTTT	CASSVGTAPGNSPLHF